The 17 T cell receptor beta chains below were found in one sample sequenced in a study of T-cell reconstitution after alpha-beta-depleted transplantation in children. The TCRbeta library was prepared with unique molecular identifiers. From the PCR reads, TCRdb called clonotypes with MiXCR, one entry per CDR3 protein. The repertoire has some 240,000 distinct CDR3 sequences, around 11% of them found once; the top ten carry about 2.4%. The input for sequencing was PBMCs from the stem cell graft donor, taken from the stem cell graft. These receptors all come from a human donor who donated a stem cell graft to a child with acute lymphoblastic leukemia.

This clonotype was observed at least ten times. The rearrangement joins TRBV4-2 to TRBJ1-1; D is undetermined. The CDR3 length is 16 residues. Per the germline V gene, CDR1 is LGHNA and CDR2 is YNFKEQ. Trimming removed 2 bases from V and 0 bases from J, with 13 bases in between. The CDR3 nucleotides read TGTGCCAGCAGCCAACCAATCTCGGTTCTGAACACTGAAGCTTTCTTT. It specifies CASSQPISVLNTEAFF.

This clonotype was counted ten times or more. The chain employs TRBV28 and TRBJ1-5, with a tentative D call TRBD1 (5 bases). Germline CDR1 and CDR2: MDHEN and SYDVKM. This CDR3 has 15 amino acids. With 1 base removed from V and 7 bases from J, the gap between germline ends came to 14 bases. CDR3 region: CASSLSLGAMQPQHF. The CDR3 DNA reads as TGTGCCAGCAGTTTATCGTTAGGGGCGATGCAGCCCCAGCATTTT.

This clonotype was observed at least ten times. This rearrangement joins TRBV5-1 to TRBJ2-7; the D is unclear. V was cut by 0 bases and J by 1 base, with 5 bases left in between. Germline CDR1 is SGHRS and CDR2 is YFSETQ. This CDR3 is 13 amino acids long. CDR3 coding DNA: TGCGCCAGCAGCTTGGAAGGTTCCTACGAGCAGTACTTC. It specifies CASSLEGSYEQYF.

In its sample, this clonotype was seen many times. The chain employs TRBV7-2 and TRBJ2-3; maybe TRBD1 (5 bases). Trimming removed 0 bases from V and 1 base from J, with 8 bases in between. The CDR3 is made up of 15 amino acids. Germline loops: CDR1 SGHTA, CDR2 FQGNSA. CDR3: CASSLAGVGTDTQYF. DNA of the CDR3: TGTGCCAGCAGCTTAGCAGGGGTTGGCACAGATACGCAGTATTTT. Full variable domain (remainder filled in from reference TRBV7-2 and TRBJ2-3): GAGVSQSPSNKVTEKGKDVELRCDPISGHTALYWYRQSLGQGLEFLIYFQGNSAPDKSGLPSDRFSAERTGGSVSTLTIQRTQQEDSAVYLCASSLAGVGTDTQYFGPGTRLTVL.

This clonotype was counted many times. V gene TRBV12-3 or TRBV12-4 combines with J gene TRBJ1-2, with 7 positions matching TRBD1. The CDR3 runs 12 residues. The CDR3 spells CVVTGSNYGYTF. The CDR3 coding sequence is TGTGTCGTGACAGGGTCTAACTATGGCTACACCTTC.

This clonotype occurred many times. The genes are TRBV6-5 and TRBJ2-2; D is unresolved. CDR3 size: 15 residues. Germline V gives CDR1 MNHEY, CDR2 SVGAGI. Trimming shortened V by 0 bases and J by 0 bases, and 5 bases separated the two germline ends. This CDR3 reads CASSYSVTNTGELFF. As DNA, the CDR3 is TGTGCCAGCAGTTACTCGGTAACGAACACCGGGGAGCTGTTTTTT.

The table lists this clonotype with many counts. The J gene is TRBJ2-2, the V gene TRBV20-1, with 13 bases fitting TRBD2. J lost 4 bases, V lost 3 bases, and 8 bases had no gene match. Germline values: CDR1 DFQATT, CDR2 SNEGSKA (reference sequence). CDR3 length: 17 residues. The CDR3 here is CSASGRTSGRGTGELFF. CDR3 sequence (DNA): TGCAGTGCTAGCGGCAGGACTAGCGGGAGAGGCACCGGGGAGCTGTTTTTT.

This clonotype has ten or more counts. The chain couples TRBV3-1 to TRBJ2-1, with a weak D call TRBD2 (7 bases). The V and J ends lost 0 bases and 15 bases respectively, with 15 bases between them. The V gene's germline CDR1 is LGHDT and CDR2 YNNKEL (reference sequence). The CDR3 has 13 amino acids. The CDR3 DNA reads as TGTGCCAGCAGCCAAGAGGGAGGGGGTCCCCCGTTCTTC. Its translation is CASSQEGGGPPFF.

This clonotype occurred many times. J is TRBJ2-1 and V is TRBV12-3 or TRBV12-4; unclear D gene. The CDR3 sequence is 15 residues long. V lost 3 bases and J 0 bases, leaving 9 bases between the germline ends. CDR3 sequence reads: CASSFGGNSYNEQFF. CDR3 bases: TGTGCCAGCAGTTTCGGCGGAAACTCCTACAATGAGCAGTTCTTC.

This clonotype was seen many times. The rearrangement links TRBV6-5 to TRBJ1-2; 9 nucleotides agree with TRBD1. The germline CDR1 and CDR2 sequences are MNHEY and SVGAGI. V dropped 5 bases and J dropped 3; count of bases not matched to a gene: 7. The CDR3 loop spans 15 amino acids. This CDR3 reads CASSHLRDRDYGYTF. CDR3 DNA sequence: TGTGCCAGCAGTCACCTCCGGGACAGGGACTATGGCTACACCTTC.

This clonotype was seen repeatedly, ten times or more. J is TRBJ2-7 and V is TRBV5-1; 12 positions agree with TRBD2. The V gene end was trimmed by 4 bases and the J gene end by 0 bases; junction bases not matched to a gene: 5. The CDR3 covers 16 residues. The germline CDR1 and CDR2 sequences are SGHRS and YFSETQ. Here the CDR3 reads CASSITSGGFSYEQYF. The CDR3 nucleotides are TGCGCCAGCAGCATAACTAGCGGGGGGTTCTCCTACGAGCAGTACTTC.

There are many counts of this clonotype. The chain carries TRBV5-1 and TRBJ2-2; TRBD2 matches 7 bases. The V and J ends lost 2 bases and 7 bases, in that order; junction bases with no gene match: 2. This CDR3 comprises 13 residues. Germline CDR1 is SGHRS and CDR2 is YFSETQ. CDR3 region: CASSFERDGELFF. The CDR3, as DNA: TGCGCCAGCAGCTTCGAGCGGGACGGGGAGCTGTTTTTT.

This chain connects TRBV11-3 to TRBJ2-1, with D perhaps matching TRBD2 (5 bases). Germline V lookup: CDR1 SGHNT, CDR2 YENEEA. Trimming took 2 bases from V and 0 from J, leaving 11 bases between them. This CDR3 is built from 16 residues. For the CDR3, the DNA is TGTGCCAGCAGCTTATCCCCCCGGGACTCCTACAATGAGCAGTTCTTC. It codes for CASSLSPRDSYNEQFF.

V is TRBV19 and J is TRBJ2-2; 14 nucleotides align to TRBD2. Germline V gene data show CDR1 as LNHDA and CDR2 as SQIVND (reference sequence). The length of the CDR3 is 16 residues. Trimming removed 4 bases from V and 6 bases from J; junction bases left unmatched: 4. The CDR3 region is CASSTRLAGGPGELFF. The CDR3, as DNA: TGTGCCAGTAGTACCCGACTAGCGGGAGGGCCCGGGGAGCTGTTTTTT.

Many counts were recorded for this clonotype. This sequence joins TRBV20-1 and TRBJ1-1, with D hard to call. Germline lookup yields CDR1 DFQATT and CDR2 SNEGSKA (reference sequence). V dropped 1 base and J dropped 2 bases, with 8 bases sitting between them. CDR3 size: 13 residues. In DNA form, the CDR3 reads TGCAGTGCTAGAGGTCGGCACAACACTGAAGCTTTCTTT. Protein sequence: CSARGRHNTEAFF.

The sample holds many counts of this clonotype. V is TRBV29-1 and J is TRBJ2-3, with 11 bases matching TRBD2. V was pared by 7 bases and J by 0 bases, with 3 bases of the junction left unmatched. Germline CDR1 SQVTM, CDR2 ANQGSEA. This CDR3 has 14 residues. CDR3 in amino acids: CSGRTSGSTDTQYF. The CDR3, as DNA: TGCAGCGGGAGGACTAGCGGGAGCACAGATACGCAGTATTTT.

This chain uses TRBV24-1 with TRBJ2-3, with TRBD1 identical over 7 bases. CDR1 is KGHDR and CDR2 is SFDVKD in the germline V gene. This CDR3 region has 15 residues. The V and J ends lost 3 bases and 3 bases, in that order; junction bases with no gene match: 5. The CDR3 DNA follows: TGTGCCACCAGTGATCCACGACAGGGTACAGATACGCAGTATTTT. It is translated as CATSDPRQGTDTQYF.